Presented here are 26 T cell receptor beta chains from one specimen sequenced in a study of beta chain features in type 1 diabetes (dated by TCRdb to between 2017 and 2018). The library relied on the immunoSEQ multiplex PCR assay. The entire isolated RNA was reverse transcribed using the High Capacity cDNA Reverse Transcription Kit, and thus expressed TCRB transcripts were sequenced. Here the immuneACCESS table is served through TCRdb, limited to in-frame sequences with V and J called. Missing clones are a known gap in these copies; in checked studies unresolved V genes cover under half, and the rest lacks a known reason. Counted in this sample were 130,000 or so clones; around a tenth of them appeared once. The top ten clonotypes cover 0.68% of the sample. Sequencing input: central memory CD4+ T cells from blood. The receptors stem from a man in his late teens or twenties in good health.

This chain joins TRBV4-2 and TRBJ2-1; TRBD1 agrees at 7 bases. Germline V gene sequence: CDR1 LGHNA, CDR2 YNFKEQ. There are 17 residues in the CDR3. The junction had 9 bases not matched to a gene; V was cut back by 4 bases and J by 0 bases. This CDR3 is CASSLAQGTASYNEQFF. DNA for the CDR3: TGTGCCAGCAGCCTAGCGCAGGGGACAGCCTCCTACAATGAGCAGTTCTTC.

The chain links TRBV4-2 to TRBJ2-3; 8 positions agree with TRBD2. CDR3 length: 15 amino acids. V was clipped by 3 bases and J by 4 bases; unmatched bases: 6. Germline-derived CDR1 and CDR2 are LGHNA and YNFKEQ. The CDR3 DNA follows: TGTGCCAGCAGCCAGGTAACCGGGGGGGCAGATACGCAGTATTTT. Protein product: CASSQVTGGADTQYF.

The chain employs TRBV28 and TRBJ1-2; 7 nucleotides match TRBD1. The germline V gene has CDR1 MDHEN and CDR2 SYDVKM. The CDR3 has 12 amino acids. The trim removed 5 bases at V and 8 bases at J, leaving 5 bases unmatched. The CDR3 nucleotides are TGTGCCAGCAGTCGACAGGGCCACGGCTACACCTTC. Translating gives CASSRQGHGYTF.

This clone was observed a few times. Other DNA sequences in this sample translate to the same CDR3. The rearrangement links TRBV2 to TRBJ1-5; 9 nucleotides match TRBD1. From germline, CDR1 is SNHLY and CDR2 FYNNEI. This CDR3 contains 13 residues. V lost 7 bases to trimming and J lost 4 bases; unmatched junction nucleotides: 2. Written as DNA, the CDR3 is TGTGCCAGCACGGGACAGGGAAATCAGCCCCAGCATTTT. It is translated as CASTGQGNQPQHF. Full variable domain (missing parts from reference TRBV2 and TRBJ1-5): EPEVTQTPSHQVTQMGQEVILRCVPISNHLYFYWYRQILGQKVEFLVSFYNNEISEKSEIFDDQFSVERPDGSNFTLKIRSTKLEDSAMYFCASTGQGNQPQHFGDGTRLSIL.

This clone occurred a few times. This chain uses TRBV7-9 with TRBJ1-6, with D possibly TRBD1 on 5 matching bases. The CDR3 consists of 16 residues. Germline CDR1 and CDR2: SEHNR and FQNEAQ (reference sequence). The ends were cut back, 3 bases at V and 7 bases at J, with 16 bases in the middle. This CDR3 is CASSFGREVRNSPLHF. Written as DNA, the CDR3 is TGTGCCAGCAGCTTTGGCAGGGAAGTTCGGAATTCACCCCTCCACTTT.

V usage is TRBV4-2 and J usage is TRBJ2-7, with 9 nucleotides matching TRBD2. The CDR3 runs to 14 residues. J gave up 2 bases and V 5 bases, and 4 bases lay outside the gene matches. Germline V CDR1 and CDR2: LGHNA, YNFKEQ. For the CDR3, the DNA is TGTGCCAGCAGCTTTAGCGGGGGCGCCTACGAGCAGTACTTC. Translation: CASSFSGGAYEQYF.

The chain has TRBV9 and TRBJ2-3; 16 positions agree with TRBD2. The J segment lost 5 bases and the V segment lost 4 bases, leaving 7 bases of the junction unmatched. The CDR3 totals 17 residues. Looked up from germline, CDR1 is SGDLS and CDR2 is YYNGEE. The CDR3 protein is CASSRGLAGGPVDTQYF. The CDR3 DNA follows: TGTGCCAGCAGCAGGGGACTAGCGGGGGGGCCGGTAGATACGCAGTATTTT.

The chain has TRBV4-3 and TRBJ2-1, with D perhaps matching TRBD1 (6 bases). CDR1 and CDR2 (germline): LGHNA, YSLEER. With 3 bases removed from V and 4 bases from J, the gap between germline ends came to 13 bases. The CDR3 has 15 residues. CDR3 sequence reads: CASSHYRDIYNEQFF. In nucleotides, the CDR3 is TGCGCCAGCAGCCACTACCGGGACATATACAATGAGCAGTTCTTC.

This clone was counted a few times. J is TRBJ2-5 and V is TRBV5-1, with 13 nucleotides matching TRBD2. Germline V gives CDR1 SGHRS, CDR2 YFSETQ. CDR3 size: 18 residues. V lost 4 bases and J lost 0; bases outside the gene matches: 9. CDR3 sequence (DNA): TGCGCCAGCAGCCGCCAGGGACTAGCGGGGAGTTACCAAGAGACCCAGTACTTC. This codes for CASSRQGLAGSYQETQYF.

This chain joins TRBV5-1 and TRBJ1-5; 7 bases agree with TRBD1. The V gene end was trimmed by 0 bases and the J gene end by 3 bases; junction bases not matched to a gene: 9. This CDR3 is built from 17 residues. Germline CDR1 SGHRS, CDR2 YFSETQ. CDR3 amino acids: CASSLAPPTGNNQPQHF. The DNA of the CDR3 is TGCGCCAGCAGCTTGGCCCCTCCGACAGGGAACAATCAGCCCCAGCATTTT.

This clone was detected only a few times. The CDR3 region is CASSQQGAAGELFF. The CDR3 nucleotides are TGTGCCAGCAGCCAACAGGGGGCGGCCGGGGAGCTGTTTTTT. The J gene is TRBJ2-2, the V gene TRBV7-9; 9 bases map to TRBD1. V lost 5 bases, J lost 6 bases, and 4 bases stayed unmatched. This CDR3 contains 14 residues. Per the germline V gene, CDR1 is SEHNR and CDR2 is FQNEAQ (reference sequence).

There are a few counts of this clone. J is TRBJ2-2 and V is TRBV30; 7 nucleotides line up with TRBD2. The CDR3 runs to 14 residues. Germline CDR1 GTSNPN, CDR2 SVGIG (reference sequence). With 8 bases clipped from V and 1 base from J, the junction kept 7 bases outside the gene matches. The CDR3 sequence: CASSVAGNTGELFF. DNA of the CDR3: TGTGCCAGTAGTGTAGCGGGGAACACCGGGGAGCTGTTTTTT.

In this sample, this clone turned up a few times. The CDR3 DNA sequence: TGTGCCAGCAGCTTATTTGGCAGTCAAGAGACCCAGTACTTC. It translates to CASSLFGSQETQYF. The chain links TRBV7-2 to TRBJ2-5; D unclear. Trimming took off 2 bases at V and 2 bases at J, with 9 bases between the two ends. The CDR3 extends over 14 amino acids. CDR1 is SGHTA and CDR2 is FQGNSA in the germline V gene.

The rearrangement links TRBV9 to TRBJ1-5, with 7 bases identical to TRBD1. CDR3 length: 15 residues. V was pared by 3 bases and J by 8 bases, with 11 bases of the junction left unmatched. The germline V gene encodes CDR1 SGDLS and CDR2 YYNGEE. Here the CDR3 reads CASSAQDRAGEPQHF. The CDR3 DNA sequence: TGTGCCAGCAGCGCCCAAGACAGGGCCGGAGAGCCCCAGCATTTT.

This clone was counted at least ten times. The rearrangement links TRBV7-2 to TRBJ2-5, with D perhaps matching TRBD1 (5 bases). The germline gives CDR1 SGHTA, CDR2 FQGNSA. Trimming took off 4 bases at V and 4 bases at J, with 10 bases between the two ends. The CDR3 sequence is 13 residues long. CDR3 DNA sequence: TGTGCCAGCAGCTATCAGGGTAGAGAGACCCAGTACTTC. Its protein is CASSYQGRETQYF.

V is TRBV5-1 and J is TRBJ2-5, with 7 bases aligning to TRBD2. The CDR3 loop spans 14 amino acids. V gave up 7 bases and J gave up 5 bases; unmatched junction bases: 11. CDR1 and CDR2 (germline): SGHRS, YFSETQ. The CDR3 DNA sequence: TGCGCCAGCGGGAGGGCGAAGGTTGATGAGACCCAGTACTTC. As protein: CASGRAKVDETQYF.

This clone was seen a few times. The V call is TRBV6-5, the J call TRBJ1-5; D uncertain. CDR1 MNHEY and CDR2 SVGAGI come from the germline V gene. CDR3 length: 14 residues. V was trimmed by 6 bases and J by 3 bases, leaving 12 bases between them. In DNA, the CDR3 is TGTGCCAGCAGAGGCGGTCGGGACAATCAGCCCCAGCATTTT. Translating gives CASRGGRDNQPQHF.

Details on this clone: Additional DNA sequences in this sample encode the identical CDR3. The chain is built from TRBV7-2 and TRBJ2-5, with D maybe TRBD1 (6 bases). Germline V gives CDR1 SGHTA, CDR2 FQGNSA. The CDR3 sequence is 13 residues long. V was cut by 3 bases and J by 5 bases, with 10 bases left in between. Here the CDR3 reads CASSFQGRETQYF. The CDR3 DNA is TGTGCCAGCAGCTTCCAGGGGCGTGAGACCCAGTACTTC.

This clone was seen only a few times. Other DNA sequences in the same sample also yield this CDR3. This chain uses TRBV2 with TRBJ2-7; 10 positions agree with TRBD1. Germline V CDR1 and CDR2: SNHLY, FYNNEI. CDR3 length: 14 amino acids. Unmatched junction bases numbered 2, after V lost 6 bases and J lost 0 bases. The CDR3 here is CASSRTGGSYEQYF. The DNA of the CDR3 is TGTGCCAGCAGCCGGACAGGGGGCTCCTACGAGCAGTACTTC.

This chain links TRBV7-3 with TRBJ2-2; D unclear. This CDR3 spans 14 amino acids. The germline gives CDR1 SGHTA, CDR2 FQGTGA. Trimming pared 6 bases from V and 0 bases from J, leaving 8 bases between. The chain's CDR3 is CASSQRPNTGELFF. Here the CDR3 DNA reads TGTGCCAGCAGTCAGCGACCGAACACCGGGGAGCTGTTTTTT.

This clone appeared many times. DNA of the CDR3: TGTGCCAGCAGCTCTCAGGGAAATGTAGGTGAAAAACTGTTTTTT. This sequence encodes CASSSQGNVGEKLFF. The V gene is TRBV13, the J gene TRBJ1-4; D is perhaps TRBD1 (5 bases). This CDR3 contains 15 residues. Germline assignment: CDR1 PRHDT and CDR2 FYEKMQ (reference sequence). V was cut by 4 bases and J by 7 bases, with 16 bases left in between.

The chain has TRBV7-2 and TRBJ2-7, with D uncertain. The V gene lost 1 base and the J gene lost 5 bases, with 6 bases spanning the gap. The CDR3 consists of 12 residues. The V gene's germline CDR1 is SGHTA and CDR2 FQGNSA. The CDR3 DNA sequence: TGTGCCAGCAGCTTAGTGACACACGAGCAGTACTTC. Protein product: CASSLVTHEQYF. Using reference TRBV7-2 and TRBJ2-7 for the parts outside the CDR3, the full variable domain is GAGVSQSPSNKVTEKGKDVELRCDPISGHTALYWYRQSLGQGLEFLIYFQGNSAPDKSGLPSDRFSAERTGGSVSTLTIQRTQQEDSAVYLCASSLVTHEQYFGPGTRLTVT.

The chain employs TRBV5-1 and TRBJ2-3; 11 bases line up with TRBD1. V trimming: 7 bases; J trimming: 4 bases; junction bases outside the gene matches: 5. The length of the CDR3 is 14 residues. CDR1 and CDR2 (germline): SGHRS, YFSETQ. The CDR3 spells CASAGQGASDTQYF. DNA of the CDR3: TGCGCCAGCGCTGGACAGGGGGCTTCAGATACGCAGTATTTT.

V usage is TRBV9 and J usage is TRBJ1-6, with 8 bases fitting TRBD1. V shed 2 bases and J 6 bases; nucleotides not matched to a gene: 4. Germline loops: CDR1 SGDLS, CDR2 YYNGEE. This CDR3 comprises 15 residues. The CDR3 DNA is TGTGCCAGCAGCGTCCGACAGGGGCCTAATTCACCCCTCCACTTT. The encoded protein is CASSVRQGPNSPLHF.

The DNA for the CDR3 is TGTGCCATCAGTGAGGGTCGGGGTTTTACAGATACGCAGTATTTT. Its protein is CAISEGRGFTDTQYF. The chain combines TRBV10-3 with TRBJ2-3, with D tentatively TRBD2 (5 bases). The CDR3 consists of 15 residues. Trimming removed 2 bases at V and 3 bases at J, with 12 bases between. Germline V gene sequence: CDR1 ENHRY, CDR2 SYGVKD.

This clone has only a few counts. The gene calls are TRBV5-1 and TRBJ1-2; D gene uncertain. V was cut by 0 bases and J by 5 bases, with 8 bases left in between. Germline CDR1 is SGHRS and CDR2 is YFSETQ. This CDR3 contains 13 residues. CDR3 sequence (DNA): TGCGCCAGCAGCTTGGAGCCGGGTTATGGCTACACCTTC. This encodes CASSLEPGYGYTF.